The entry that follows covers one T cell receptor (beta chain) sequence. Normal lung was sampled as far from the tumour as possible, at least 3 cm. Trimming took 2 bases from V and 7 from J, leaving 9 bases between them. The germline gives CDR1 MDHEN, CDR2 SYDVKM. CDR3 length: 13 amino acids. This sample is drawn from a study of immune cell composition in non-small cell lung cancer. The method was immunoSEQ multiplex PCR; TCRdb's version includes in-frame clones alone and lacks a portion of them. The table includes roughly 16,000 clones, over 65% detected once. The same data also went into a second study, on CD4 T cells in lung cancer. This second study says: Curative-intent resections for stage I-III non-small cell lung cancer supplied tumor and non-adjacent lung tissue.

The sample consisted of non-adjacent lung tissue. The chain couples TRBV28 to TRBJ2-1; D uncertain. This TCR was sampled from a human donor with non-small cell lung cancer. The CDR3 is CASSLATGNEQFF. The CDR3 coding sequence is TGTGCCAGCAGTTTAGCAACCGGAAATGAGCAGTTCTTC.